These 24 T cell receptor beta chains share one sample of origin, sequenced in a study of blood T cells in healthy people across ages. The second PCR ran roughly 7 to 12 cycles with a sample-barcoded 5' primer and J-beta primers. In TCRdb, the 5' RACE reads were re-called with MiXCR into one record per CDR3 protein. This sample carries approximately 1.5 million distinct CDR3 sequences, around 40% of them seen once, and the ten largest clones take roughly 3.7%. Sequenced sample: blood. These receptors all come from a woman between 18 and 29 years old in good health.

The chain uses TRBV3-1 and TRBJ1-4, with TRBD1 as a possible D gene (5 bases). Trimming left V 4 bases short and J 5 bases short, with 23 bases between. Germline assignment: CDR1 LGHDT and CDR2 YNNKEL (reference sequence). This CDR3 is built from 18 residues. The CDR3 reads CASSLSASRQGPNEKLFF. The CDR3 DNA follows: TGTGCCAGCAGCCTTTCCGCCAGCCGCCAGGGACCAAATGAAAAACTGTTTTTT.

There are a few counts of this clonotype. V is TRBV6-6 and J is TRBJ2-1; 10 nucleotides agree with TRBD2. Germline V gene lookup returns CDR1 MNHNY and CDR2 SVGAGI (reference sequence). V lost 3 bases to trimming and J lost 3 bases; unmatched junction nucleotides: 5. CDR3 length equals 16 residues. The CDR3 sequence: CASSYWTSGYYNEQFF. The DNA of the CDR3 is TGTGCCAGCAGTTATTGGACTAGCGGTTACTACAATGAGCAGTTCTTC.

This clonotype was detected ten times or more. Possible read error: a much larger clone is one base away. CDR3 loop: CASSFTSGGKGEQYF. The CDR3 region has the DNA TGTGCCAGCAGCTTTACTAGCGGGGGGAAGGGTGAGCAGTACTTC. The gene calls are TRBV7-2 and TRBJ2-5, with 12 bases lining up with TRBD2. CDR1 SGHTA and CDR2 FQGNSA come from the germline V gene. There are 15 residues in the CDR3. The junction had 10 bases not matched to a gene; V was cut back by 3 bases and J by 11 bases.

This clonotype has more than one count but fewer than ten. The rearrangement joins TRBV4-3 to TRBJ1-2, with 9 positions matching TRBD1. Germline V gene lookup returns CDR1 LGHNA and CDR2 YSLEER. This CDR3 spans 15 amino acids. The trim removed 4 bases at V and 6 bases at J, leaving 9 bases unmatched. The chain's CDR3 is CASSRTGANYDGYTF. CDR3 DNA: TGCGCCAGCAGCCGGACAGGGGCTAACTATGATGGCTACACCTTC.

This chain joins TRBV5-5 and TRBJ1-4, with unresolved D. Germline CDR1 SGHKS, CDR2 YYEKEE (reference sequence). Trimming took 2 bases from V and 3 from J, leaving 5 bases between them. This CDR3 has 13 amino acids. The CDR3 DNA reads as TGTGCCAGCAGCTTATTGGCTAATGAAAAACTGTTTTTT. Translation: CASSLLANEKLFF.

CDR3 sequence: CASSFGIGAVEQYF. DNA of the CDR3: TGTGCCAGCAGTTTCGGGATTGGGGCGGTCGAGCAGTACTTC. The rearrangement joins TRBV27 to TRBJ2-1; perhaps D is TRBD1 or TRBD2 (5 bases each). Judging by the DNA end, TRBJ2-7 fits better; the J call may be wrong. CDR3 length: 14 residues. Germline CDR1 is MNHEY and CDR2 is SMNVEV (reference sequence).

This clonotype was observed at least ten times. J is TRBJ2-7 and V is TRBV7-9; no reliable D call. The CDR3 is made up of 11 amino acids. The germline V gene has CDR1 SEHNR and CDR2 FQNEAQ (reference sequence). V shed 6 bases and J shed 4 bases, with 7 bases lying between them. The CDR3 sequence: CASSSVYEQYF. In DNA, the CDR3 is TGTGCCAGCAGTTCAGTATACGAGCAGTACTTC.

The chain is built from TRBV7-8 and TRBJ2-1; 8 nucleotides align to TRBD2. V lost 1 base to trimming and J lost 0 bases; unmatched junction nucleotides: 8. Germline values: CDR1 SGHVS, CDR2 FQNEAQ. This CDR3 contains 18 residues. DNA for the CDR3: TGTGCCAGCAGCTTAGATTCGGACAGCGGGAGCTCCTACAATGAGCAGTTCTTC. Protein sequence: CASSLDSDSGSSYNEQFF. The full variable domain, in which reference TRBV7-8 and TRBJ2-1 provide the parts outside the CDR3, is GAGVSQSPRYKVAKRGQDVALRCDPISGHVSLFWYQQALGQGPEFLTYFQNEAQLDKSGLPSDRFFAERPEGSVSTLKIQRTQQEDSAVYLCASSLDSDSGSSYNEQFFGPGTRLTVL.

The chain carries TRBV11-2 and TRBJ2-1; maybe TRBD2 (7 bases). Germline V CDR1 and CDR2: SGHAT, FQNNGV. V lost 1 base to trimming and J lost 10 bases, with 23 bases between them. The CDR3 is made up of 17 amino acids. The CDR3 coding sequence is TGTGCCAGCAGCTTAGGGACCTTGGGAGGGGGGTCATACGAGCAGTTCTTC. It encodes CASSLGTLGGGSYEQFF.

This clonotype was seen a handful of times. CDR3 coding DNA: TGTGCCAGCAGTAGACAAATAGGGAATGAGCAGTTCTTC. It is translated as CASSRQIGNEQFF. V is TRBV7-2 and J is TRBJ2-1, with D uncertain. The ends were cut back, 6 bases at V and 7 bases at J, with 13 bases in the middle. The CDR3 runs to 13 residues. Germline V gene lookup returns CDR1 SGHTA and CDR2 FQGNSA.

This clonotype showed up just a few times. This rearrangement joins TRBV20-1 to TRBJ1-5, with D hard to call. Looked up from germline, CDR1 is DFQATT and CDR2 is SNEGSKA (reference sequence). Between the trimmed V and J ends, which lost 4 bases and 2 bases, there was a span of 15 bases. The CDR3 runs 15 residues. CDR3 in amino acids: CSAKADGVGNQPQHF. DNA for the CDR3: TGCAGTGCTAAGGCGGACGGGGTGGGCAATCAGCCCCAGCATTTT.

CDR3 bases: TGTGCCAGCAGCTCCGGACAGAAGGGGGAGACCCAGTACTTC. Translation gives CASSSGQKGETQYF. This rearrangement joins TRBV7-2 to TRBJ2-5; TRBD1 might be the D (6 bases). Germline V CDR1 and CDR2: SGHTA, FQGNSA. The CDR3 contains 14 residues. Trimming took 4 bases from V and 5 from J, leaving 14 bases between them.

This clonotype has a handful of counts. This chain joins TRBV27 and TRBJ2-3; TRBD1 matches 8 bases. The junction had 6 bases not matched to a gene; V was cut back by 4 bases and J by 3 bases. Germline V gives CDR1 MNHEY, CDR2 SMNVEV (reference sequence). The CDR3 extends over 15 amino acids. CDR3 protein: CASSSRGPRTDTQYF. In DNA form, the CDR3 reads TGTGCCAGCAGTTCCAGGGGGCCTAGGACAGATACGCAGTATTTT.

The chain has TRBV24-1 and TRBJ2-1; perhaps TRBD2 as D (6 bases). Germline V lookup: CDR1 KGHDR, CDR2 SFDVKD. CDR3 size: 18 residues. The germline V and J ends were trimmed by 2 bases and 0 bases, with 16 bases remaining between them. In DNA, the CDR3 is TGTGCCACCAGTGATTCGCTCGCGGGGTGGAGCTCCTACAATGAGCAGTTCTTC. This translates into CATSDSLAGWSSYNEQFF.

This clonotype was observed a few times. This may come from a read error, since a much larger clone is one base off. The chain has TRBV6-5 and TRBJ2-4; 8 bases agree with TRBD1. There are 15 residues in the CDR3. The germline CDR1 and CDR2 sequences are MNHEY and SVGAGI. V lost 8 bases and J lost 5; bases outside the gene matches: 11. This CDR3 reads CASSQGGWVENIQYF. The CDR3 nucleotides are TGTGCCAGCTCACAGGGGGGTTGGGTCGAAAACATTCAGTACTTC.

CDR3 protein: CASSLGPRQATNTGELFF. CDR3 DNA: TGTGCCAGCAGCTTGGGCCCCCGGCAGGCGACGAACACCGGGGAGCTGTTTTTT. The rearrangement joins TRBV5-6 to TRBJ2-2; D is unclear. This CDR3 comprises 18 residues. Germline CDR1 is SGHDT and CDR2 is YYEEEE. V lost 0 bases, J lost 0 bases, and 15 bases lay in between.

The rearrangement uses TRBV20-1 and TRBJ2-3, with TRBD1 matching 8 bases. The CDR3 is made up of 15 amino acids. Germline lookup yields CDR1 DFQATT and CDR2 SNEGSKA (reference sequence). J was trimmed by 2 bases and V by 2 bases; bases with no gene match: 6. Here the CDR3 DNA reads TGCAGTGCTAGACAGAGGACAGGGTACACAGATACGCAGTATTTT. This sequence encodes CSARQRTGYTDTQYF.

This clonotype has more than one count but fewer than ten. The rearrangement uses TRBV20-1 and TRBJ2-7; 9 bases fit TRBD2. With 3 bases clipped from V and 3 bases from J, the junction kept 6 bases outside the gene matches. CDR3 length equals 14 residues. CDR1 and CDR2 (germline): DFQATT, SNEGSKA (reference sequence). CDR3 region: CSASVTSGVYEQYF. The CDR3 bases are TGCAGTGCTAGTGTGACTAGCGGAGTCTACGAGCAGTACTTC.

J is TRBJ2-7 and V is TRBV6-2 or TRBV6-3; TRBD1 or TRBD2 may be the D gene (5 bases each). This CDR3 contains 11 residues. Germline CDR1 reads MNHEY; CDR2 reads SVGEGT. Deletions cut 5 bases from V and 10 bases from J, with 12 bases between. The CDR3 is CASSPGPDQYF. The CDR3 region has the DNA TGTGCCAGCAGTCCGGGACCCGACCAGTACTTC.

Concerning this clonotype: Compared with germline, one end of the junction differs, possibly owing to a read error. J is TRBJ1-6 and V is TRBV9, with D hard to call. The CDR3 is 14 residues long. Looked up from germline, CDR1 is SGDLS and CDR2 is YYNGEE. This chain's CDR3 is CASSFVRNNSPPHF. CDR3 in DNA: TGTGCCAGCAGTTTTGTACGGAATAATTCACCCCCCCACTTT.

This clonotype was counted at least ten times. The gene calls are TRBV7-2 and TRBJ2-4; tentatively, D is TRBD2 (6 bases). The CDR3 runs 14 residues. V was shortened by 5 bases and J by 9 bases, with 17 bases between the two germline ends. Germline CDR1 is SGHTA and CDR2 is FQGNSA. The CDR3 reads CASSQVVWGLIQYF. Here the CDR3 DNA reads TGTGCCAGCAGCCAAGTGGTTTGGGGACTCATTCAGTACTTC.

This clonotype was observed a handful of times. The J gene is TRBJ2-3, the V gene TRBV5-1, with D tentatively TRBD1 (5 bases). The CDR3 sequence is 14 residues long. V lost 7 bases to trimming and J lost 2 bases, with 14 bases between them. Germline CDR1 SGHRS, CDR2 YFSETQ. The CDR3 DNA sequence: TGCGCCAGCGCGGCTACGACAGACACAGATACGCAGTATTTT. Amino acids: CASAATTDTDTQYF.

The chain combines TRBV7-9 with TRBJ1-3; the D is unclear. Between the trimmed V and J ends, which lost 2 bases and 2 bases, there was a span of 10 bases. Germline V gene sequence: CDR1 SEHNR, CDR2 FQNEAQ (reference sequence). This CDR3 comprises 15 residues. The DNA of the CDR3 is TGTGCCAGCAGCTTAAGGTTCAACCCTGGAAACACCATATATTTT. Residues: CASSLRFNPGNTIYF.

This clonotype turned up a few times. The rearrangement links TRBV29-1 to TRBJ1-1; D may be TRBD1 (5 bases). Trimming shortened V by 4 bases and J by 5 bases, and 11 bases separated the two germline ends. The CDR3 loop spans 12 amino acids. Germline CDR1 SQVTM, CDR2 ANQGSEA. The CDR3 protein is CSVGGGWTEAFF. CDR3 DNA sequence: TGCAGCGTTGGTGGGGGGTGGACTGAAGCTTTCTTT. Full variable domain (rest looked up from reference TRBV29-1 and TRBJ1-1): SAVISQKPSRDICQRGTSLTIQCQVDSQVTMMFWYRQQPGQSLTLIATANQGSEATYESGFVIDKFPISRPNLTFSTLTVSNMSPEDSSIYLCSVGGGWTEAFFGQGTRLTVV.